A single sample is the source of the 22 T cell receptor beta chains below, sequenced in a study of patients and donors after allogeneic stem cell transplantation. TCRdb re-called the RT-PCR reads through MiXCR, storing one row per CDR3 protein. The sample contains roughly 250,000 distinct CDR3 sequences, about 14% of which appear only once. The sample comprised blood, either unsorted or a sorted T cell fraction (not recorded which). These receptors all come from a human donor who was either an allogeneic HSCT recipient or a stem cell or donor lymphocyte infusion donor (not recorded which). It is not recorded whose cells these are; they may come from a transplant donor.

The chain employs TRBV30 and TRBJ2-2, with no clear D. The ends were cut back, 3 bases at V and 2 bases at J, with 7 bases in the middle. Germline CDR1 and CDR2: GTSNPN and SVGIG (reference sequence). The CDR3 contains 13 residues. The CDR3 nucleotides are TGTGCCTGGAGGGGCCAAAACACCGGGGAGCTGTTTTTT. It encodes CAWRGQNTGELFF.

This clonotype was detected only a few times. The chain has TRBV24-1 and TRBJ2-1, with 7 positions matching TRBD1. Germline V gives CDR1 KGHDR, CDR2 SFDVKD. Trimming removed 3 bases from V and 0 bases from J; junction bases left unmatched: 13. The CDR3 totals 19 residues. CDR3 in DNA: TGTGCCACCAGTGATGCCGGGACAGAACATTACCGCTCCTACAATGAGCAGTTCTTC. It is translated as CATSDAGTEHYRSYNEQFF.

The chain combines TRBV5-5 with TRBJ1-2; tentatively, D is TRBD1 (5 bases). V lost 4 bases and J lost 3, with 13 bases in between. This CDR3 has 14 residues. CDR1 and CDR2 (germline): SGHKS, YYEKEE (reference sequence). CDR3 loop: CASSGLVGHYGYTF. DNA of the CDR3: TGTGCCAGCAGCGGCCTCGTGGGGCACTATGGCTACACCTTC.

This clonotype was counted only a few times. The chain has TRBV9 and TRBJ1-2; no definite D call. The ends were cut back, 0 bases at V and 0 bases at J, with 12 bases in the middle. This CDR3 comprises 16 residues. Germline CDR1 is SGDLS and CDR2 is YYNGEE. CDR3 region: CASSVEGTAPNYGYTF. CDR3 sequence (DNA): TGTGCCAGCAGCGTAGAGGGTACGGCACCTAACTATGGCTACACCTTC.

This clonotype was observed a handful of times. V is TRBV20-1 and J is TRBJ2-7; 10 positions match TRBD2. The length of the CDR3 is 15 residues. V was pared by 6 bases and J by 3 bases, with 11 bases of the junction left unmatched. Germline loops: CDR1 DFQATT, CDR2 SNEGSKA (reference sequence). CDR3: CSALSPGLAVYEQYF. The CDR3 DNA reads TGCAGTGCACTCTCCCCCGGACTAGCGGTCTACGAGCAGTACTTC.

This rearrangement joins TRBV20-1 to TRBJ2-1, with TRBD2 matching over 9 bases. After removal of 4 bases from V and 7 bases from J, the junction contained 8 bases not matched to a gene. The length of the CDR3 is 14 residues. Germline V gene sequence: CDR1 DFQATT, CDR2 SNEGSKA (reference sequence). This chain's CDR3 is CSATAGSGSNEQFF. The CDR3 region has the DNA TGCAGTGCTACTGCGGGTAGCGGGAGTAATGAGCAGTTCTTC.

This clonotype was counted a few times. This sequence joins TRBV5-6 and TRBJ2-3; no reliable D call. This CDR3 has 14 amino acids. Germline-derived CDR1 and CDR2 are SGHDT and YYEEEE. V lost 3 bases to trimming and J lost 2 bases, with 10 bases between them. The CDR3 nucleotides are TGTGCCAGCAGCTCTGGCAGTAACACAGATACGCAGTATTTT. It encodes CASSSGSNTDTQYF. The full variable domain, its missing parts supplied by reference TRBV5-6 and TRBJ2-3, is DAGVTQSPTHLIKTRGQQVTLRCSPKSGHDTVSWYQQALGQGPQFIFQYYEEEERQRGNFPDRFSGHQFPNYSSELNVNALLLGDSALYLCASSSGSNTDTQYFGPGTRLTVL.

There are many counts of this clonotype. The chain has TRBV20-1 and TRBJ2-1; no clear D. The ends were cut back, 6 bases at V and 8 bases at J, with 11 bases in the middle. Germline V gene data show CDR1 as DFQATT and CDR2 as SNEGSKA (reference sequence). The CDR3 has 11 amino acids. This chain's CDR3 is CSALTRYEQFF. The CDR3 nucleotides read TGCAGTGCATTGACTCGCTATGAGCAGTTCTTC.

V gene TRBV27 combines with J gene TRBJ2-1; 13 bases map to TRBD2. Germline trimming cut 7 bases from V and 6 bases from J; bases unmatched to any gene: 3. The CDR3 spans 14 residues. Per germline, CDR1 MNHEY and CDR2 SMNVEV (reference sequence). CDR3 in amino acids: CASNRLAGGNEQFF. CDR3 in DNA: TGTGCCAGCAACCGACTAGCGGGAGGCAATGAGCAGTTCTTC.

This clonotype was seen more than once but under ten times. The gene calls are TRBV21-1 and TRBJ1-1; TRBD1 is taken as the D call from the table, unchecked against the DNA. TRBV21-1 is labeled a pseudogene. The CDR3 covers 17 residues. CDR3 loop: CASSRLARQGPNTEAFF. DNA for the CDR3: TGTGCCAGCAGCCGCCTAGCTAGACAGGGCCCGAACACTGAAGCTTTCTTT.

The genes are TRBV7-2 and TRBJ2-1; 9 bases align to TRBD2. The germline CDR1 and CDR2 sequences are SGHTA and FQGNSA. Losses at the gene ends were 5 bases for V and 5 bases for J; bases not matched to a gene: 10. This CDR3 contains 16 residues. Written as DNA, the CDR3 is TGTGCCAGCAGCCCCAATGCGGGGGGGTCGAACAATGAGCAGTTCTTC. Translating it yields CASSPNAGGSNNEQFF.

V usage is TRBV28 and J usage is TRBJ2-4; no reliable D call. V lost 2 bases to trimming and J lost 5 bases, with 7 bases between them. Germline V lookup: CDR1 MDHEN, CDR2 SYDVKM. CDR3 length: 13 residues. The CDR3 region has the DNA TGTGCCAGCAGTTTAGCCGTGCAAAACATTCAGTACTTC. Residues: CASSLAVQNIQYF.

There are many counts of this clonotype. V and J are TRBV5-6 and TRBJ1-4; D unresolved. CDR3 size: 17 residues. Germline assignment: CDR1 SGHDT and CDR2 YYEEEE. Trimming cost V 1 base and J 6 bases, with 19 bases left between them. The CDR3 sequence: CASSLLALGGLDEKLFF. CDR3 DNA: TGTGCCAGCAGCTTGCTCGCTTTAGGCGGTTTGGATGAAAAACTGTTTTTT.

This clonotype turned up a few times. The V and J genes are TRBV4-1 and TRBJ2-2, with D possibly TRBD1 on 6 matching bases. CDR1 and CDR2 (germline): MGHRA, YSYEKL. Trimming removed 4 bases from V and 4 bases from J, with 13 bases in between. The CDR3 extends over 15 amino acids. CDR3 amino acids: CASSLRGILTGELFF. The CDR3 nucleotides are TGCGCCAGCAGCCTAAGGGGGATCCTCACCGGGGAGCTGTTTTTT.

The V and J genes are TRBV11-2 and TRBJ1-1, with TRBD1 matching over 12 bases. The CDR3 sequence is 19 residues long. Germline V lookup: CDR1 SGHAT, CDR2 FQNNGV. The trim removed 0 bases at V and 4 bases at J, leaving 12 bases unmatched. In DNA, the CDR3 is TGTGCCAGCAGCTTAGATCGTTGGGGGACAGGGGGCATCCGCACTGAAGCTTTCTTT. As protein: CASSLDRWGTGGIRTEAFF. The variable domain in full, completed from reference TRBV11-2 and TRBJ1-1, reads EAGVAQSPRYKIIEKRQSVAFWCNPISGHATLYWYQQILGQGPKLLIQFQNNGVVDDSQLPKDRFSAERLKGVDSTLKIQPAKLEDSAVYLCASSLDRWGTGGIRTEAFFGQGTRLTVV.

This clonotype was counted between two and nine times. The chain recombines TRBV20-1 with TRBJ2-3; D possibly corresponds to TRBD2 (5 bases). The CDR3 covers 14 residues. CDR1 is DFQATT, CDR2 SNEGSKA, per germline (reference sequence). Trimming shortened V by 3 bases and J by 6 bases, and 16 bases separated the two germline ends. The CDR3 bases are TGCAGTGCTAGGCGGGCAGTCCTCGGGGATACGCAGTATTTT. This codes for CSARRAVLGDTQYF.

The chain employs TRBV27 and TRBJ2-1; D call uncertain. Trimming took off 6 bases at V and 5 bases at J, with 14 bases between the two ends. Germline V gene lookup returns CDR1 MNHEY and CDR2 SMNVEV (reference sequence). The CDR3 runs to 14 residues. The DNA of the CDR3 is TGTGCCAGCAGCTGGACCCGACGCAACAATGAGCAGTTCTTC. Translation: CASSWTRRNNEQFF.

There are many counts of this clonotype. This rearrangement joins TRBV7-6 to TRBJ1-6, with 9 nucleotides matching TRBD1. After removal of 1 base from V and 9 bases from J, the junction contained 4 bases not matched to a gene. Germline V gives CDR1 SGHVS, CDR2 FNYEAQ. This CDR3 is 15 amino acids long. CDR3 sequence reads: CASSLEDRGGSPLHF. CDR3 DNA sequence: TGTGCCAGCAGCTTAGAGGACAGGGGTGGTTCACCCCTCCACTTT.

This clonotype was detected a few times. The chain carries TRBV21-1 and TRBJ2-1; the table's D call, TRBD2, has no DNA check behind it. TRBV21-1 is classified as a pseudogene. CDR3 size: 16 residues. The chain's CDR3 is CASSPMATRPYNEQFF. In DNA, the CDR3 is TGTGCCAGCAGTCCTATGGCGACTAGGCCCTACAATGAGCAGTTCTTC.

The chain combines TRBV5-6 with TRBJ2-7; TRBD1 agrees at 7 bases. V lost 3 bases to trimming and J lost 2 bases; unmatched junction nucleotides: 2. From germline, CDR1 is SGHDT and CDR2 YYEEEE. This CDR3 has 13 residues. This CDR3 reads CASSYQGAYEQYF. In DNA form, the CDR3 reads TGTGCCAGCAGCTACCAGGGGGCCTACGAGCAGTACTTC.

This clonotype appeared many times. The chain combines TRBV11-3 with TRBJ2-1; 11 bases are shared with TRBD2. Trimming took 1 base from V and 10 from J; bases not matched to a gene: 9. The CDR3 has 16 residues. Per the germline V gene, CDR1 is SGHNT and CDR2 is YENEEA. The CDR3, as DNA: TGTGCCAGCAGCTTAGTCGTTAGCGGGAGGGGAAGCGAGCAGTTCTTC. Protein: CASSLVVSGRGSEQFF.

By share, this clonotype ranks as medium-sized. V usage is TRBV5-1 and J usage is TRBJ1-1, with a weak D call TRBD1 (6 bases). V was clipped by 4 bases and J by 1 base, with 11 bases between them. The CDR3 extends over 14 amino acids. The germline gives CDR1 SGHRS, CDR2 YFSETQ. This CDR3 is CASSNGQPNTEAFF. The CDR3 coding sequence is TGCGCCAGCAGCAACGGACAGCCGAACACTGAAGCTTTCTTT. The full variable domain, completed using reference TRBV5-1 and TRBJ1-1, is KAGVTQTPRYLIKTRGQQVTLSCSPISGHRSVSWYQQTPGQGLQFLFEYFSETQRNKGNFPGRFSGRQFSNSRSEMNVSTLELGDSALYLCASSNGQPNTEAFFGQGTRLTVV.